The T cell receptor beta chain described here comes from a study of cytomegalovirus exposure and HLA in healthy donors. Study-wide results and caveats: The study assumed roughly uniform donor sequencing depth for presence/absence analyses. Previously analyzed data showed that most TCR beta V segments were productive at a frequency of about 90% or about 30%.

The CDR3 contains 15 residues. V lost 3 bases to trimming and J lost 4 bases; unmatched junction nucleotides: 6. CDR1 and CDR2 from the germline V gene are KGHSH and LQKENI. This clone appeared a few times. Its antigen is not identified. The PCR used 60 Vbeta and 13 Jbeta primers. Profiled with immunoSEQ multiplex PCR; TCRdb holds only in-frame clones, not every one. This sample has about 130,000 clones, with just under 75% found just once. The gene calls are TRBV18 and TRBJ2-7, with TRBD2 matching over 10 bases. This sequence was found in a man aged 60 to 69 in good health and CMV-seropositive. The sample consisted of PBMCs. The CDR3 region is CASSPRTSGQYEQYF. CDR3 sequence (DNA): TGTGCCAGCTCACCTAGGACTAGCGGACAATACGAGCAGTACTTC.